This is a list of T cell receptor beta chains from one sample in a study of blood T cell repertoires in COVID-19. The protocol was immunoSEQ multiplex PCR, while the TCRdb copy is restricted to in-frame clones and leaves out a portion. Of more than 250,000 clones detected, around 83% appear once; the ten largest clones hold 5%. Sample: PBMCs or T cells enriched from blood (not recorded which). The origin of the receptors is a man aged 35-49 years who had been exposed to COVID-19. The CDR3 runs from the conserved cysteine through the conserved F or W. Fields, in order: D gene, J gene, clone size, V gene, CDR3 DNA, CDR3 protein. A D gene is named only where the DNA matches it firmly. Where a row states a size, it is once, few, many or the class of an expanded clone; other rows omit it.

D gene: TRBD2
J gene: TRBJ2-1
clone size: .
V gene: TRBV10-3
CDR3 DNA: TGTGCCATCAGTGTTACGGGGCGGGAGTCCGATGAGCAGTTCTTC
CDR3 protein: CAISVTGRESDEQFF

D gene: .
J gene: TRBJ2-3
clone size: .
V gene: TRBV7-2
CDR3 DNA: TGTGCCAGCAGCTTAAGAGGGCTGGGCACAGATACGCAGTATTTT
CDR3 protein: CASSLRGLGTDTQYF

D gene: .
J gene: TRBJ1-1
clone size: .
V gene: TRBV6-5
CDR3 DNA: TGTGCCACTCAGGGGACCACTGAAGCTTTCTTT
CDR3 protein: CATQGTTEAFF

D gene: .
J gene: TRBJ1-1
clone size: .
V gene: TRBV3-1/TRBV3-2
CDR3 DNA: TGTGCCAGCAGCCTGACAGATACGGAAGCTTTCTTT
CDR3 protein: CASSLTDTEAFF

D gene: .
J gene: TRBJ2-1
clone size: .
V gene: TRBV30
CDR3 DNA: TGTGCCTGGGCACCGGGACTGCTCATCAATGAGCAGTTCTTC
CDR3 protein: CAWAPGLLINEQFF

D gene: .
J gene: TRBJ1-4
clone size: .
V gene: TRBV12-3/TRBV12-4
CDR3 DNA: TGTGCCAGCAGACCCCAGGGGAATGAAAAACTGTTTTTT
CDR3 protein: CASRPQGNEKLFF

D gene: .
J gene: TRBJ2-7
clone size: .
V gene: TRBV11-2
CDR3 DNA: TGTGCCAGCAGCTTTTTAGAGGGAGTCTACGAGCAGTACTTC
CDR3 protein: CASSFLEGVYEQYF

D gene: .
J gene: TRBJ2-1
clone size: .
V gene: TRBV29-1
CDR3 DNA: TGCAGCGTTGATGTATCTATCCCAACCAACGTGGATGAGCAGTTCTTC
CDR3 protein: CSVDVSIPTNVDEQFF

D gene: TRBD1
J gene: TRBJ1-2
clone size: .
V gene: TRBV11-2
CDR3 DNA: TGTGCCAGCAGCTTAGACGGGACAGGGTTTTTTGGCTACACCTTC
CDR3 protein: CASSLDGTGFFGYTF

D gene: .
J gene: TRBJ1-2
clone size: once
V gene: TRBV30
CDR3 DNA: TGTGCCTGGAGTGTACGAGGAAATGGCTACACCTTC
CDR3 protein: CAWSVRGNGYTF

D gene: .
J gene: TRBJ2-2
clone size: .
V gene: TRBV6-5
CDR3 DNA: TGTGCCAGCGCGCGCCCGAACACCGGGGAGCTGTTTTTT
CDR3 protein: CASARPNTGELFF

D gene: .
J gene: TRBJ1-3
clone size: .
V gene: TRBV11-3
CDR3 DNA: TGTGCCAGCAGCTTCGGAGACAGGTCCGGAAACACCATATATTTT
CDR3 protein: CASSFGDRSGNTIYF

D gene: TRBD2
J gene: TRBJ2-7
clone size: .
V gene: TRBV7-3
CDR3 DNA: TGTGCCAGCAGCTTAGGCGGGAGTGTCTACGAGCAGTACTTC
CDR3 protein: CASSLGGSVYEQYF

D gene: TRBD1
J gene: TRBJ2-6
clone size: .
V gene: TRBV19
CDR3 DNA: TGTGCCGCAGGGACAGTCTTCTCTGGGGCCAACGTCCTGACTTTC
CDR3 protein: CAAGTVFSGANVLTF

D gene: TRBD1
J gene: TRBJ2-2
clone size: few
V gene: TRBV6-6
CDR3 DNA: TGTGCCAGCAGTCCCGGGACAGGGATGGGGCACACCGGGGAGCTGTTTTTT
CDR3 protein: CASSPGTGMGHTGELFF

D gene: .
J gene: TRBJ1-1
clone size: .
V gene: TRBV19
CDR3 DNA: TGTGCCAGTAGTATATACCCCGGACAGCGAGTGAACACTGAAGCTTTCTTT
CDR3 protein: CASSIYPGQRVNTEAFF

D gene: .
J gene: TRBJ2-7
clone size: once
V gene: TRBV10-2
CDR3 DNA: TGCGCCAGCAGTGAGAAGACAGGCTACGAGCAGTACTTC
CDR3 protein: CASSEKTGYEQYF

D gene: TRBD2
J gene: TRBJ2-7
clone size: .
V gene: TRBV6-5
CDR3 DNA: TGTGCCACGAGGTCACTAGCGGGATCCTACGAGCAGTACTTC
CDR3 protein: CATRSLAGSYEQYF

D gene: TRBD1
J gene: TRBJ2-7
clone size: .
V gene: TRBV2
CDR3 DNA: TGTGCCAGCAGTGTCGGACAGGTGCTTTCACTCTACGAGCAGTACTTC
CDR3 protein: CASSVGQVLSLYEQYF

D gene: .
J gene: TRBJ1-3
clone size: .
V gene: TRBV11-3
CDR3 DNA: TGTGCCAGCAGCTTCTCAGGGGGAAACACCATATATTTT
CDR3 protein: CASSFSGGNTIYF

D gene: TRBD2
J gene: TRBJ2-1
clone size: .
V gene: TRBV7-3
CDR3 DNA: TGTGCCAGCAGCTTATCCGCGACTAGCGGGCCGCAGTTCTTC
CDR3 protein: CASSLSATSGPQFF

D gene: .
J gene: TRBJ2-1
clone size: .
V gene: TRBV10-3
CDR3 DNA: TGTGCCATCAGTCCCCGCCCGGAGGAGCAGTTCTTC
CDR3 protein: CAISPRPEEQFF

D gene: .
J gene: TRBJ2-7
clone size: once
V gene: TRBV19
CDR3 DNA: TGTGCCAGTAGACCAGGATCGGACTACGAGCAGTACTTC
CDR3 protein: CASRPGSDYEQYF

D gene: TRBD1
J gene: TRBJ1-2
clone size: .
V gene: TRBV6-5
CDR3 DNA: TGTGCCAGCACCCCTCGGAAGGGACAGGCGTATGGCTACACCTTC
CDR3 protein: CASTPRKGQAYGYTF

D gene: .
J gene: TRBJ1-2
clone size: once
V gene: TRBV6-5
CDR3 DNA: TGTGCCAGCAGCCCCCGGACAGCCGCCTATGGCTACACCTTC
CDR3 protein: CASSPRTAAYGYTF

D gene: .
J gene: TRBJ2-2
clone size: .
V gene: TRBV30
CDR3 DNA: TGTGCCTGGAGGAGTCGACAGATTAACACCGGGGAGCTGTTTTTT
CDR3 protein: CAWRSRQINTGELFF

D gene: .
J gene: TRBJ1-1
clone size: .
V gene: TRBV5-1
CDR3 DNA: TGCGCCAGCAGACCCTCGGCGGGCACTGAAGCTTTCTTT
CDR3 protein: CASRPSAGTEAFF

D gene: .
J gene: TRBJ1-6
clone size: .
V gene: TRBV7-9
CDR3 DNA: TGTGCCAGCACGCTAAATTCACCCCTCCACTTT
CDR3 protein: CASTLNSPLHF

D gene: TRBD1
J gene: TRBJ1-4
clone size: few
V gene: TRBV5-3
CDR3 DNA: TGTGCCAGAAGCCTTCGGACAGGCGGTGGGGAAAAACTGTTTTTT
CDR3 protein: CARSLRTGGGEKLFF

D gene: TRBD1
J gene: TRBJ1-1
clone size: .
V gene: TRBV27
CDR3 DNA: TGTGCCAGCAGTTTCCACCCCGACAGGGTGAGGTCCCGTGAAGCTTTCTTT
CDR3 protein: CASSFHPDRVRSREAFF

D gene: TRBD1
J gene: TRBJ2-5
clone size: once
V gene: TRBV19
CDR3 DNA: TGTGCCAGTAGTACTGGGACAGGGGGCCAAGAGACCCAGTACTTC
CDR3 protein: CASSTGTGGQETQYF

D gene: TRBD2
J gene: TRBJ2-2
clone size: .
V gene: TRBV9
CDR3 DNA: TGTGCCAGCAGCACCCAGCGGGGTCCCAGAACCGGGGAGCTGTTTTTT
CDR3 protein: CASSTQRGPRTGELFF

D gene: TRBD1
J gene: TRBJ1-4
clone size: .
V gene: TRBV2
CDR3 DNA: TGTGCCAGCAGAGAAGACAGGGGGGGGAATGAAAAACTGTTTTTT
CDR3 protein: CASREDRGGNEKLFF

D gene: .
J gene: TRBJ1-2
clone size: .
V gene: TRBV30
CDR3 DNA: TGTGCCTGGTCGGGGGTCGCAGGGTTTTATGGCTACACCTTC
CDR3 protein: CAWSGVAGFYGYTF

D gene: TRBD2
J gene: TRBJ2-5
clone size: .
V gene: TRBV7-7
CDR3 DNA: TGTGCTAGCAGCTTAGCCCTCGCAGCGGGGCGAGAGACCCAGTACTTC
CDR3 protein: CASSLALAAGRETQYF

D gene: TRBD2
J gene: TRBJ2-3
clone size: .
V gene: TRBV30
CDR3 DNA: TGTGCCTGGAGTGCCCCTAGCGGGAGGGCCTATACGCAGTATTTT
CDR3 protein: CAWSAPSGRAYTQYF

D gene: .
J gene: TRBJ2-3
clone size: .
V gene: TRBV20-1
CDR3 DNA: TGCAGTGCTACCGTCACAGATACGCAGTATTTT
CDR3 protein: CSATVTDTQYF

D gene: TRBD1
J gene: TRBJ1-5
clone size: .
V gene: TRBV20-1
CDR3 DNA: TGCAGTGCTAGTTCTGGGACAGGCAATCAGCCCCAGCATTTT
CDR3 protein: CSASSGTGNQPQHF

D gene: .
J gene: TRBJ2-5
clone size: few
V gene: TRBV29-1
CDR3 DNA: TGCAGCGTTGAAGATAGGGAGTCCTGGACCCAGTACTTC
CDR3 protein: CSVEDRESWTQYF

D gene: TRBD1
J gene: TRBJ2-5
clone size: .
V gene: TRBV27
CDR3 DNA: TGTGCCAGCAGTTGGTTCGGGACAGGGACGAAAGAGACCCAGTACTTC
CDR3 protein: CASSWFGTGTKETQYF

D gene: .
J gene: TRBJ2-7
clone size: few
V gene: TRBV10-1
CDR3 DNA: TGCGCCAGCAGTGAGTCTCATAGCTCGGGGCAGTACTTC
CDR3 protein: CASSESHSSGQYF

D gene: .
J gene: TRBJ2-2
clone size: .
V gene: TRBV5-1
CDR3 DNA: TGCGCCAGCAGCTTGGGTCCCAGAACGAACACCGGGGAGCTGTTTTTT
CDR3 protein: CASSLGPRTNTGELFF

D gene: TRBD1
J gene: TRBJ2-2
clone size: .
V gene: TRBV18
CDR3 DNA: TGTGCCAGCTCACCGATGACAGGGGCCGGCACCGGGGAGCTGTTTTTT
CDR3 protein: CASSPMTGAGTGELFF

D gene: .
J gene: TRBJ1-1
clone size: .
V gene: TRBV5-4
CDR3 DNA: TGTGCCAGCAGCTTCGCTTCGGCAGGGAACACTGAAGCTTTCTTT
CDR3 protein: CASSFASAGNTEAFF

D gene: TRBD2
J gene: TRBJ2-1
clone size: .
V gene: TRBV29-1
CDR3 DNA: TGCAGCGTTGCCAGAAGACTAGCGGTCAATGAGCAGTTCTTC
CDR3 protein: CSVARRLAVNEQFF

D gene: .
J gene: TRBJ1-5
clone size: .
V gene: TRBV6-1
CDR3 DNA: TGTGCCAGCAGTGATTTTAATAGTCAGCCCCAGCATTTT
CDR3 protein: CASSDFNSQPQHF

D gene: .
J gene: TRBJ2-3
clone size: .
V gene: TRBV6-1
CDR3 DNA: TGTGCCAGTGGAGGGGACTCTACCACAGATACGCAGTATTTT
CDR3 protein: CASGGDSTTDTQYF

D gene: .
J gene: TRBJ2-5
clone size: once
V gene: TRBV5-1
CDR3 DNA: TGCGCCAGCAGCCAGACGGGGTACGAGACCCAGTACTTC
CDR3 protein: CASSQTGYETQYF

D gene: TRBD1
J gene: TRBJ1-6
clone size: .
V gene: TRBV10-1
CDR3 DNA: TGCGCCAGCAGTGACGGGACAGGGAATTCACCCCTCCACTTT
CDR3 protein: CASSDGTGNSPLHF

D gene: TRBD1
J gene: TRBJ1-1
clone size: .
V gene: TRBV6-5
CDR3 DNA: TGTGCCAGCAGGGTGGACAGGGAGGCGACTGAAGCTTTCTTT
CDR3 protein: CASRVDREATEAFF

D gene: .
J gene: TRBJ1-1
clone size: .
V gene: TRBV13
CDR3 DNA: TGTGCCAGCAGCTTCCAGGGTGGCACTGAAGCTTTCTTT
CDR3 protein: CASSFQGGTEAFF

D gene: TRBD1
J gene: TRBJ2-1
clone size: .
V gene: TRBV23-1
CDR3 DNA: TGCGCCAGCAGTACGACAGGGCCGGGTGAGCAGTTCTTC
CDR3 protein: CASSTTGPGEQFF

D gene: .
J gene: TRBJ2-5
clone size: .
V gene: TRBV24-1
CDR3 DNA: TGTGCCACCAGTGGTAACAGGGCGGAAGAGACCCAGTACTTC
CDR3 protein: CATSGNRAEETQYF

D gene: .
J gene: TRBJ2-7
clone size: once
V gene: TRBV19
CDR3 DNA: TGTGCCAGTAAGGCGAATACGGCCTCAGGGCTCGAGCAGTACTTC
CDR3 protein: CASKANTASGLEQYF

D gene: TRBD1
J gene: TRBJ1-1
clone size: .
V gene: TRBV11-3
CDR3 DNA: TGTGCCAGCAGCTTAGATAACTGGACAGGGGAAACTGAAGCTTTCTTT
CDR3 protein: CASSLDNWTGETEAFF

D gene: .
J gene: TRBJ2-1
clone size: .
V gene: TRBV19
CDR3 DNA: TGTGCCACTAGGGATCTAGTCTCCTACAATGAGCAGTTCTTC
CDR3 protein: CATRDLVSYNEQFF

D gene: TRBD2
J gene: TRBJ2-7
clone size: .
V gene: TRBV2
CDR3 DNA: TGTGCCAGCAGAGCCCTAGCGGGCTCGCAGTACTTC
CDR3 protein: CASRALAGSQYF

D gene: .
J gene: TRBJ2-5
clone size: once
V gene: TRBV9
CDR3 DNA: TGTGCCAGCAGCGTAGCCCCTAATTCGCGGGAGACCCAGTACTTC
CDR3 protein: CASSVAPNSRETQYF

D gene: TRBD1
J gene: TRBJ1-6
clone size: .
V gene: TRBV27
CDR3 DNA: TGTGCCAGCATCCGAGGACAGGGGTCGGACTATAATTCACCCCTCCACTTT
CDR3 protein: CASIRGQGSDYNSPLHF

D gene: .
J gene: TRBJ1-5
clone size: .
V gene: TRBV21-1
CDR3 DNA: TGTGCAATCAGCCGCGGGACCGATAGCAATCAGCCCCAGCATTTT
CDR3 protein: CAISRGTDSNQPQHF